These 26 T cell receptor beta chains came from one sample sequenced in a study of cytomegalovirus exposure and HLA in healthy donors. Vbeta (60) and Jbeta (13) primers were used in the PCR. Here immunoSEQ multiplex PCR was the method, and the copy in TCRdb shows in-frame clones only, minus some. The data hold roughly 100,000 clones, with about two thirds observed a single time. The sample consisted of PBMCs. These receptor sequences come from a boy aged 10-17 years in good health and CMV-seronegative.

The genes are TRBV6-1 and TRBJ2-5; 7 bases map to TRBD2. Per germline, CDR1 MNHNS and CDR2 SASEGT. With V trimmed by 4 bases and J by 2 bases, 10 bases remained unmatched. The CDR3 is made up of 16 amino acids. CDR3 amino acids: CASSAFVAGAQETQYF. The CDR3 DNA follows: TGTGCCAGCAGTGCTTTCGTAGCGGGCGCACAAGAGACCCAGTACTTC.

CDR3 residues: CASTRDSYNEQFF. The CDR3 DNA follows: TGTGCCAGCACTCGGGACAGCTACAATGAGCAGTTCTTC. The chain combines TRBV6-1 with TRBJ2-1; 7 nucleotides agree with TRBD1. Trimming removed 7 bases from V and 3 bases from J; junction bases left unmatched: 3. CDR1 and CDR2 from the germline V gene are MNHNS and SASEGT. This CDR3 spans 13 amino acids.

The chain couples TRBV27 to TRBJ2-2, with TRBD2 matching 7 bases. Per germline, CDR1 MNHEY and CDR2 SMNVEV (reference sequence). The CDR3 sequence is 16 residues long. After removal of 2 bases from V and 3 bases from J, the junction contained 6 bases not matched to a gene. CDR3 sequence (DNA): TGTGCCAGCAGTTTAACCAGCGGGATATACACCGGGGAGCTGTTTTTT. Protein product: CASSLTSGIYTGELFF.

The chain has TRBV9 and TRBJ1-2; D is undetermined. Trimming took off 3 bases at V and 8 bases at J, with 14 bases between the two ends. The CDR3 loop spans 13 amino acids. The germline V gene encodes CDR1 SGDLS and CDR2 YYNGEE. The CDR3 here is CASSAHRHGGYTF. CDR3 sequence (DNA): TGTGCCAGCAGCGCCCACCGACATGGAGGCTACACCTTC. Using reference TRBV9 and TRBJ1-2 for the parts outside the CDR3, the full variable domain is DSGVTQTPKHLITATGQRVTLRCSPRSGDLSVYWYQQSLDQGLQFLIQYYNGEERAKGNILERFSAQQFPDLHSELNLSSLELGDSALYFCASSAHRHGGYTFGSGTRLTVV.

Here the CDR3 reads CASSDRLAGLYEQYF. The CDR3 bases are TGTGCCAGCAGCGACCGACTAGCGGGACTTTACGAGCAGTACTTC. The V call is TRBV6-6, the J call TRBJ2-7; TRBD2 matches 11 bases. CDR3 length: 15 residues. J was trimmed by 4 bases and V by 6 bases; bases with no gene match: 8. Germline V CDR1 and CDR2: MNHNY, SVGAGI (reference sequence).

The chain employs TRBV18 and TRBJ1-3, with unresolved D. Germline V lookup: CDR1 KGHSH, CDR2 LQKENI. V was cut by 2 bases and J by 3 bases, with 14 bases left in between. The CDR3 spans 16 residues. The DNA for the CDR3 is TGTGCCAGCTCACCAGATGGCAGATCCTTTGGAAACACCATATATTTT. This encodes CASSPDGRSFGNTIYF.

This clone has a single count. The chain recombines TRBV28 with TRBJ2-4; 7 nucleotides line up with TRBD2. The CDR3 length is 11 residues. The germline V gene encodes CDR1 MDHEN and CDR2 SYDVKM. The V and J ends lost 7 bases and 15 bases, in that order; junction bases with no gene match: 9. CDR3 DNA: TGTGCCAGCAACCGACGGGGGGATCTGTACTTC. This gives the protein CASNRRGDLYF.

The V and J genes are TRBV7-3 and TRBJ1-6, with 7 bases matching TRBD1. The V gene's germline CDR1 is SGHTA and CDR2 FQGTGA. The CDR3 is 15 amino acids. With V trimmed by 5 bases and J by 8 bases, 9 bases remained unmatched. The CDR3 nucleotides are TGTGCCAGCAGCGCCCAAACAGGGGACTATTCACCCCTCCACTTT. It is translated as CASSAQTGDYSPLHF.

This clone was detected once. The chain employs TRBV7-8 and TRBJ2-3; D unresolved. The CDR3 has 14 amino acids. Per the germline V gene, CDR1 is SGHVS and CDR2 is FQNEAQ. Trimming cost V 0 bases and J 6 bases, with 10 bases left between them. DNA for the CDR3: TGTGCCAGCAGCTTAGCTGCCTGGGCGGATACGCAGTATTTT. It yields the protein CASSLAAWADTQYF.

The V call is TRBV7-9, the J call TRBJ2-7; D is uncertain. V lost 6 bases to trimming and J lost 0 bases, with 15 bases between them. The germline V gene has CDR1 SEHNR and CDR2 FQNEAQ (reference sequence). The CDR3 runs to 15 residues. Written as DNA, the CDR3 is TGTGCCAGCAGAGTAACCCTCAAACTCTCCTACGAGCAGTACTTC. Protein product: CASRVTLKLSYEQYF.

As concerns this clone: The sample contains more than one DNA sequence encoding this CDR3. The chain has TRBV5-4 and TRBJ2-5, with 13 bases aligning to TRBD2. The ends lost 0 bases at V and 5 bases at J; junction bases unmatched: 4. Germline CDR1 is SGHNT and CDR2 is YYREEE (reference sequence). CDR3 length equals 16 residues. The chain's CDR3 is CASSLGLAGGEETQYF. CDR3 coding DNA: TGTGCCAGCAGCTTGGGACTAGCGGGGGGAGAGGAGACCCAGTACTTC.

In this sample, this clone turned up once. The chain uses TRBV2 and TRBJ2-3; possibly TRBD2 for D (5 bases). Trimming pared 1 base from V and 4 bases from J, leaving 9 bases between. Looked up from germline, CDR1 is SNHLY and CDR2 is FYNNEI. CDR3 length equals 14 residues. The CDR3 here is CASSEVGAADTQYF. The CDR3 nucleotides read TGTGCCAGCAGTGAAGTAGGAGCGGCAGATACGCAGTATTTT.

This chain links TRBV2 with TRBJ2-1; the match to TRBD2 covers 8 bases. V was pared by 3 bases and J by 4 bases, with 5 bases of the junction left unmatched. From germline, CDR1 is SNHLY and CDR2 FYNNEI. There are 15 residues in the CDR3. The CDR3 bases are TGTGCCAGCAGTGAGCGGACTAGCAGTTACAATGAGCAGTTCTTC. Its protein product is CASSERTSSYNEQFF.

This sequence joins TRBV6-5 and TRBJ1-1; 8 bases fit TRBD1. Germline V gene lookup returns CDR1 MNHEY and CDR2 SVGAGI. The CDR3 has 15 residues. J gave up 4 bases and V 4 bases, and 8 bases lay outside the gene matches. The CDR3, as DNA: TGTGCCAGCAGTTCCCGGACAGGGACGGGCACTGAAGCTTTCTTT. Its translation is CASSSRTGTGTEAFF.

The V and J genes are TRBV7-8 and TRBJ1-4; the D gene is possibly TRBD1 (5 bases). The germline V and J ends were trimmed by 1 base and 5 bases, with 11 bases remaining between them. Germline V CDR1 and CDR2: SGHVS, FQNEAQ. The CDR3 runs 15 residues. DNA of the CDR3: TGTGCCAGCAGCTTAGTTGAGGGGAGGAATGAAAAACTGTTTTTT. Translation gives CASSLVEGRNEKLFF.

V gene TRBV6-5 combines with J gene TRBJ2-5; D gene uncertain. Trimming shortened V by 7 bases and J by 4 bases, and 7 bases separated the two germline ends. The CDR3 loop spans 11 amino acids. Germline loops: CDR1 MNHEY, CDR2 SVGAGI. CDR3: CASTTGETQYF. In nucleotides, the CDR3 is TGTGCCAGCACCACGGGAGAGACCCAGTACTTC.

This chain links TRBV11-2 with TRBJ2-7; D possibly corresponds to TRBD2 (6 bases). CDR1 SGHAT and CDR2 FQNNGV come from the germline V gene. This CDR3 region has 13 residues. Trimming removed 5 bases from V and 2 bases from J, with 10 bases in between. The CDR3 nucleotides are TGTGCCAGCAGCGGGGGACTTACCTACGAGCAGTACTTC. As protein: CASSGGLTYEQYF.

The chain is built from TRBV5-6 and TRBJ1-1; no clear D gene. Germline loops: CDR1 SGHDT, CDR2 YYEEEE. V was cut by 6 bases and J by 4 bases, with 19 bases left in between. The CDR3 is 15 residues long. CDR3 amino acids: CASTQVRWAGTEAFF. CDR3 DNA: TGTGCCAGCACCCAGGTTCGCTGGGCTGGCACTGAAGCTTTCTTT.

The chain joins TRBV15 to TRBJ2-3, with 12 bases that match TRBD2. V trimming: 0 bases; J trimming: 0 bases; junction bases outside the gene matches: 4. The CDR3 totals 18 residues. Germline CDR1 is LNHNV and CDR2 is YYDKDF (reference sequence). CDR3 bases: TGTGCCACCAGCAGAGATGGGACTAGCGGGCTTAGCACAGATACGCAGTATTTT. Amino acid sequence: CATSRDGTSGLSTDTQYF.

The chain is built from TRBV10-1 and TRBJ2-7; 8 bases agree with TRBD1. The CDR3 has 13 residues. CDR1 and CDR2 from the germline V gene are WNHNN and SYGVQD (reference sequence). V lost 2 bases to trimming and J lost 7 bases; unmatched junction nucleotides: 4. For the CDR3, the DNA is TGCGCCAGCAGTGAGGGGACAGGAGGTGAGCAGTACTTC. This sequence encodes CASSEGTGGEQYF.

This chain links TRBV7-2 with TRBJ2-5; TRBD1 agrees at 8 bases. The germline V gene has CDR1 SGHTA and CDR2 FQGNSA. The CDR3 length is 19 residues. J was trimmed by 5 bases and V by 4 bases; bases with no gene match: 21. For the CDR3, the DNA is TGTGCCAGCAGCTCCCTCGCTGGCTATATGACAGGGGATCCGGAGACCCAGTACTTC. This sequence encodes CASSSLAGYMTGDPETQYF.

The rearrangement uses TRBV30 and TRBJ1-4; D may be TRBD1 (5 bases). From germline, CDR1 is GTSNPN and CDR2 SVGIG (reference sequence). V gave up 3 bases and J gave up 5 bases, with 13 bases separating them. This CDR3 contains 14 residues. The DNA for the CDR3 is TGTGCCTGGAGAAAGGATAGGGGAAATGAAAAACTGTTTTTT. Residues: CAWRKDRGNEKLFF.

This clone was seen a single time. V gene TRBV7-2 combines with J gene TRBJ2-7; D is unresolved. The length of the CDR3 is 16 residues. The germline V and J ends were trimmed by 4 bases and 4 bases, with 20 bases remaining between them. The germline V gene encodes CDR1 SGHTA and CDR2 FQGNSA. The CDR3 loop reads CASSSPDRVGQYEQYF. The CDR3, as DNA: TGTGCCAGCAGCTCCCCTGATCGGGTCGGTCAATACGAGCAGTACTTC.

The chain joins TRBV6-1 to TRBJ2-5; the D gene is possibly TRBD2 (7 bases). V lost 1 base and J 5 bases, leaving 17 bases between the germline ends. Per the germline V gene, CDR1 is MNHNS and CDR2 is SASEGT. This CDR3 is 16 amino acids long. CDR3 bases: TGTGCCAGCAGTGAAGAGATACGGGGGGCAGGGGAGACCCAGTACTTC. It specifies CASSEEIRGAGETQYF.

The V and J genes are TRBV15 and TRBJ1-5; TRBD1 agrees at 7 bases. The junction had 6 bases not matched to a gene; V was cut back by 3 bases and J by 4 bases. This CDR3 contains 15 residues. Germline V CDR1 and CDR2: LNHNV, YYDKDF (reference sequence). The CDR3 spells CATSRRTGGNQPQHF. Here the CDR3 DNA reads TGTGCCACCAGCAGGAGGACAGGAGGGAATCAGCCCCAGCATTTT.

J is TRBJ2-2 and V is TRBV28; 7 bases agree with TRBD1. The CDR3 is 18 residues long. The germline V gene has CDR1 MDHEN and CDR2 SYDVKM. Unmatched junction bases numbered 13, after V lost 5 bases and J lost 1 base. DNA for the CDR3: TGTGCCAGCAGTCACACCGGGACAGCAGAACAGAACACCGGGGAGCTGTTTTTT. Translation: CASSHTGTAEQNTGELFF.